These T cell receptor beta chains were read from a single sample in a study of breast tumors, draining lymph nodes, adjacent tissues. Using its own MiXCR run on the multiplex PCR reads, TCRdb lists one record per CDR3 protein. The data contain approximately 100,000 distinct CDR3 sequences, approximately 28% of them singletons. Sequencing used axillary lymph node tissue. The receptors were sampled from a female donor with breast cancer. Some clones in this sample may be carry-over from other donors' samples. Both conserved end residues are part of each CDR3. D genes are given only for firm matches. Expanded clones get a size class; other rows say once, few or many, or leave the size out.

V gene: TRBV30; CDR3 length: 11; J gene: TRBJ2-6; clone size: few; D gene: NA; CDR3 DNA: TGTGCCTGGAGTGGGGCCAACGTCCTGACTTTC; CDR3 protein: CAWSGANVLTF
V gene: TRBV7-8; CDR3 length: 13; J gene: TRBJ2-1; clone size: many; D gene: NA; CDR3 DNA: TGTGCCAGCAGCCGGACTACCAATAATAAGCAGTTCTTC; CDR3 protein: CASSRTTNNKQFF
V gene: TRBV3-1; CDR3 length: 11; J gene: TRBJ2-5; clone size: many; D gene: NA; CDR3 DNA: TGTGCCAGCAGCCAAGAAGAGACCCAGTACTTC; CDR3 protein: CASSQEETQYF
V gene: TRBV29-1; CDR3 length: 13; J gene: TRBJ1-2; clone size: NA; D gene: NA; CDR3 DNA: TGCAGCGCCCATCCTTTGGGATTACAAGGCTACACCTTC; CDR3 protein: CSAHPLGLQGYTF
V gene: TRBV20-1; CDR3 length: 16; J gene: TRBJ2-1; clone size: many; D gene: NA; CDR3 DNA: TGCAGTGCTAGAGATCGGGGGACTTTATCCTACAATGAGCAGTTCTTC; CDR3 protein: CSARDRGTLSYNEQFF
V gene: TRBV4-2; CDR3 length: 15; J gene: TRBJ1-1; clone size: few; D gene: NA; CDR3 DNA: TGTGCCAGCAGCCAAGATTGGGGAGGGAACACTGAAGCTTTCTTT; CDR3 protein: CASSQDWGGNTEAFF
V gene: TRBV2; CDR3 length: 14; J gene: TRBJ2-3; clone size: many; D gene: NA; CDR3 DNA: TGTGCCAGCAGGGCGAACCCAAGCACAGATACGCAGTATTTT; CDR3 protein: CASRANPSTDTQYF
V gene: TRBV28; CDR3 length: 14; J gene: TRBJ2-7; clone size: many; D gene: NA; CDR3 DNA: TGTGCCAGCAGTTGGGGTAGGACAGACTACGAGCAGTACTTC; CDR3 protein: CASSWGRTDYEQYF
V gene: TRBV5-4; CDR3 length: 16; J gene: TRBJ2-7; clone size: NA; D gene: NA; CDR3 DNA: TGTGCCAGCAGCGCTCGGAGCCAGGGCCCTTCCTACGAGCAGCACTTC; CDR3 protein: CASSARSQGPSYEQHF
V gene: TRBV4-3; CDR3 length: 15; J gene: TRBJ2-5; clone size: many; D gene: NA; CDR3 DNA: TGCGCCAGCAGCCAAATTGGCGGACGAATAGAGACCCAGTACTTC; CDR3 protein: CASSQIGGRIETQYF
V gene: TRBV9; CDR3 length: 16; J gene: TRBJ2-1; clone size: many; D gene: NA; CDR3 DNA: TGTGCCAGCAGCGTAGGTCCAGGGGGGCGAGGTCATGAGCAGTTCTTC; CDR3 protein: CASSVGPGGRGHEQFF
V gene: TRBV5-1; CDR3 length: 15; J gene: TRBJ2-1; clone size: NA; D gene: TRBD2; CDR3 DNA: TGCGCCAGCAGCACCACTAGCGGGGGGACTAATGAGCAGTTCTTC; CDR3 protein: CASSTTSGGTNEQFF
V gene: TRBV4-1; CDR3 length: 15; J gene: TRBJ1-3; clone size: many; D gene: TRBD1; CDR3 DNA: TGCGCCAGCAGCCGACAGGGTCGCGGTGGAAACACCATATATTTT; CDR3 protein: CASSRQGRGGNTIYF
V gene: TRBV7-2; CDR3 length: 15; J gene: TRBJ2-2; clone size: many; D gene: TRBD1; CDR3 DNA: TGTGCCAGCAGCTTAGTCCAGGGGGACACCGGGGAGCTGTTTTTT; CDR3 protein: CASSLVQGDTGELFF
V gene: TRBV29-1; CDR3 length: 16; J gene: TRBJ2-1; clone size: many; D gene: TRBD2; CDR3 DNA: TGCAGCGTTTTTAGCGGGGGGCCGGTTGGTTCAGCGGAGCAGTTCTTC; CDR3 protein: CSVFSGGPVGSAEQFF
V gene: TRBV5-4; CDR3 length: 16; J gene: TRBJ2-1; clone size: NA; D gene: TRBD2; CDR3 DNA: TGTGCCAGCACCCTGGGTGGACCAGCGGGAGGGAATGAGCAGTTCTTC; CDR3 protein: CASTLGGPAGGNEQFF
V gene: TRBV19; CDR3 length: 18; J gene: TRBJ2-6; clone size: many; D gene: NA; CDR3 DNA: TGTGCCAGTAGTCTACCTCCGGGACACCACTCTGGGGCCAACGTCCTGACTTTC; CDR3 protein: CASSLPPGHHSGANVLTF
V gene: TRBV19; CDR3 length: 15; J gene: TRBJ2-7; clone size: NA; D gene: NA; CDR3 DNA: TGTGCCAGTAGTCCCACCGGTGGGGGGTCCTACGAGCAGTACTTC; CDR3 protein: CASSPTGGGSYEQYF
V gene: TRBV5-1; CDR3 length: 15; J gene: TRBJ2-5; clone size: many; D gene: TRBD1; CDR3 DNA: TGCGCCAGCAGCTCTAACACAGGGGGGCGGGAGACCCAGTACTTC; CDR3 protein: CASSSNTGGRETQYF
V gene: TRBV5-4; CDR3 length: 16; J gene: TRBJ1-2; clone size: NA; D gene: NA; CDR3 DNA: TGTGCCAGCAGCTGGGATGCAGCGAGGGGTATCCATGGCTACACCTTC; CDR3 protein: CASSWDAARGIHGYTF
V gene: TRBV6-5; CDR3 length: 15; J gene: TRBJ1-3; clone size: many; D gene: TRBD1; CDR3 DNA: TGTGCCAGCAGTTACGGGACAGGGGGAGGAAACACCATATATTTT; CDR3 protein: CASSYGTGGGNTIYF
V gene: TRBV6-5; CDR3 length: 14; J gene: TRBJ1-1; clone size: few; D gene: NA; CDR3 DNA: TGTGCCAGCAGCCCGGGGGACGCTAACACTGAAGCTTTCTTT; CDR3 protein: CASSPGDANTEAFF
V gene: TRBV5-8; CDR3 length: 12; J gene: TRBJ1-2; clone size: many; D gene: NA; CDR3 DNA: TGTGCCAGCAGCTCCATTAACTATGGCTACACCTTC; CDR3 protein: CASSSINYGYTF
V gene: TRBV9; CDR3 length: 14; J gene: TRBJ2-7; clone size: many; D gene: NA; CDR3 DNA: TGTGCCAGCAGCCCGGCTCGGGTATCCCACGAGCAGTACTTC; CDR3 protein: CASSPARVSHEQYF
V gene: TRBV6-1; CDR3 length: 14; J gene: TRBJ1-5; clone size: many; D gene: NA; CDR3 DNA: TGTGCCAGCCGAGGGCAGGGGAGAAATCAGCCCCAGCATTTT; CDR3 protein: CASRGQGRNQPQHF
V gene: TRBV3-1; CDR3 length: 15; J gene: TRBJ2-7; clone size: many; D gene: TRBD2; CDR3 DNA: TGTGCCAGCAGCCAAGATGGTGTCCGGGAGGTCGAGCAGTACTTC; CDR3 protein: CASSQDGVREVEQYF
V gene: TRBV5-5; CDR3 length: 15; J gene: TRBJ2-6; clone size: many; D gene: NA; CDR3 DNA: TGTGCCAGCAGCGGAGGGCCCTCTGGGGCCAACGTCCTGACTTTC; CDR3 protein: CASSGGPSGANVLTF
V gene: TRBV20-1; CDR3 length: 15; J gene: TRBJ1-5; clone size: many; D gene: TRBD1; CDR3 DNA: TGCAGTGCTAGAGACCCTACAGGGGTCAATCAGCCCCAGCATTTT; CDR3 protein: CSARDPTGVNQPQHF
V gene: TRBV3-1; CDR3 length: 16; J gene: TRBJ1-4; clone size: many; D gene: NA; CDR3 DNA: TGTGCCAGCAGCCAAGGCGGGGGACAAGGTAATGAAAAACTGTTTTTT; CDR3 protein: CASSQGGGQGNEKLFF